This T cell receptor (beta chain) was sequenced for a study of blood T cell repertoires in COVID-19 (dated by TCRdb to the early 2020s). Concerning the study at large: Samples from collaborators originated in the United States, Italy and Spain and spanned both the acute and convalescent phases of COVID-19. The material from the prospective study consisted of cDNA or gDNA derived from T cells, B-cell-depleted T cells, or PBMCs. Subjects who had been exposed to COVID-19, were actively infected with it, or had recovered from it provided the deeply sampled blood TCRbeta repertoires that made up the dataset. The repertoires were released in a freely available public database meant as a resource for research on the immune response to SARS-CoV-2. Samples were obtained from the ongoing ImmuneRACE study (first 160 participants) and from some 1,300 subjects provided by 6 global collaborators. Sample metadata almost always included a de-identified subject ID, COVID-19 status, age in years and sex. Where available, HLA class I and class II types were obtained from metadata supplied by the sample provider rather than from assay-based typing. On the study overall, not on this receptor specifically: The amount of clinical and demographic metadata varied by source and participant and was provided uncurated.

Participants in the prospective study were enrolled through a virtual design, were aged about 18 to 89 years, and lived in roughly 24 United States geographic areas. In the prospective study, cohorts were assigned on the basis of participant-reported clinical history obtained from a screening survey and a study questionnaire. For ImmuneRACE Cohort 3, a participant was defined as recovered based on two consecutive negative NP/OP PCR tests, clearance by a healthcare professional, or resolution of symptoms. In the prospective study, mobile phlebotomists collected whole blood, serum and a nasopharyngeal or oropharyngeal swab from each participant. Prospective study participants could optionally give additional blood draws and questionnaires over a roughly two-month period. Blood samples from the prospective study were shipped frozen or at room temperature prior to DNA extraction. The germline V gene yields MGHRA for CDR1 and YSYEKL for CDR2. The V end gives up 0 bases and the J end 11 bases, leaving 9 bases in the junction not matched to a gene. Taken from cysteine to phenylalanine, the CDR3 has 14 residues. This entry keeps only the CDR3 DNA: 42 bases, framed from base 1.

Note on this clone: Its antigen remains unidentified. No quality values exist for individual bases; no much larger clone is one base distant.

The immunoSEQ Assay, a bias-controlled multiplex PCR, was used to amplify TCRbeta CDR3 regions from genomic DNA. The original pipeline was this. Within the assay, amplification of reference gene primers was used to estimate how many nucleated cells each sample contained. To quantify the absolute abundance of each unique TCRbeta CDR3 rearrangement, sequence reads were collapsed and filtered. For each sample, productive Simpson clonality was calculated by taking the square root of Simpson's diversity index across productive rearrangements. Here the immuneACCESS table is served through TCRdb, limited to in-frame sequences with V and J called. Missing clones are a known gap in these copies; in checked studies unresolved V genes cover under half, and the rest lacks a known reason. D and trimming were read from the DNA, whereas the V and J calls and clone size are those reported in that table. This sample lists some 150,000 clones; roughly 82% were detected once. Together, the top ten hold about 16% of the sample.

Sequenced material: PBMCs or T cells enriched from blood (not recorded which). This receptor was obtained from a middle-aged man who had recovered from COVID-19. This receptor chain uses TRBV4-1 and TRBJ1-1, and 7 junction bases match TRBD1. The DNA reads as follows: TGCGCCAGCAGCCAAGATGGGCAGGGGGACATGGCTTTCTTT. Translated, it reads CASSQDGQGDMAFF.